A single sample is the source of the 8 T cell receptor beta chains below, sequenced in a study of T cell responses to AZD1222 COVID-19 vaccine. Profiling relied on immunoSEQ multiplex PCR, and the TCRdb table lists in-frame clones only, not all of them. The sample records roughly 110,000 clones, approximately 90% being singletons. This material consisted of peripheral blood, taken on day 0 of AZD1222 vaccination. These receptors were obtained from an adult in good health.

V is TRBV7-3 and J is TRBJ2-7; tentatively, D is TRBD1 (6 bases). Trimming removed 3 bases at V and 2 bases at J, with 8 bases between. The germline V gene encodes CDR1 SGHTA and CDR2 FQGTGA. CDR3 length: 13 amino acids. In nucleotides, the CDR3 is TGTGCCAGCAGCTTCGGACAGACCTACGAGCAGTACTTC. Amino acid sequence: CASSFGQTYEQYF.

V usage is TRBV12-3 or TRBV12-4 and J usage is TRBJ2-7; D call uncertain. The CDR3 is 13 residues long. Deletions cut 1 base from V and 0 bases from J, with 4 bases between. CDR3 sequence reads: CASSLVNSYEQYF. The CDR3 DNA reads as TGTGCCAGCAGTTTAGTGAACTCCTACGAGCAGTACTTC.

The chain's CDR3 is CASSLSVPYYGYTF. In DNA form, the CDR3 reads TGTGCCAGCAGTCTCTCCGTTCCTTACTATGGCTACACCTTC. The J gene is TRBJ1-2, the V gene TRBV28; D remains unclear. With 5 bases removed from V and 3 bases from J, the gap between germline ends came to 13 bases. The CDR3 length is 14 residues. In germline, CDR1 is MDHEN, CDR2 SYDVKM.

DNA of the CDR3: TGTGCCAGCAGCTTGGTGGCAGGGAATGGCTACACCTTC. Translating gives CASSLVAGNGYTF. This sequence joins TRBV5-5 and TRBJ1-2; the D gene is possibly TRBD1 (5 bases). The CDR3 totals 13 residues. V was pared by 0 bases and J by 6 bases, with 9 bases between. The germline gives CDR1 SGHKS, CDR2 YYEKEE (reference sequence).

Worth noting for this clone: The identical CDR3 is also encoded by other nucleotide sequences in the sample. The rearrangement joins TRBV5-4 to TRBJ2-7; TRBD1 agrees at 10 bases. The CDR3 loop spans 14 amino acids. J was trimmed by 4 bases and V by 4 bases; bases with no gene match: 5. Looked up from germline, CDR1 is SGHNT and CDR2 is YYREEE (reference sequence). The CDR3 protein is CASSPGQGGYEQYF. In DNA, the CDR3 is TGTGCCAGCAGCCCTGGACAGGGGGGGTACGAGCAGTACTTC.

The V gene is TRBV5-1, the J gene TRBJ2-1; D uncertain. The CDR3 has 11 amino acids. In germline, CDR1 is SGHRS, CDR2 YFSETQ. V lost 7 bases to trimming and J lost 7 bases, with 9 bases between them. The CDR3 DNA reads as TGCGCCAGCGAAGATGGGAATGAGCAGTTCTTC. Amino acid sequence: CASEDGNEQFF. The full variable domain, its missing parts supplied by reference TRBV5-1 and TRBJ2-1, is KAGVTQTPRYLIKTRGQQVTLSCSPISGHRSVSWYQQTPGQGLQFLFEYFSETQRNKGNFPGRFSGRQFSNSRSEMNVSTLELGDSALYLCASEDGNEQFFGPGTRLTVL.

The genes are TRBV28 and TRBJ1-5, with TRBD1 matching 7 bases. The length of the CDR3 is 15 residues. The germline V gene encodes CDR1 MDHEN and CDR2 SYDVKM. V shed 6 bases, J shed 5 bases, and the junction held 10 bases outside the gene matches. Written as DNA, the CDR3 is TGTGCCAGCAGGTTCGACAGGGTAAGGGATCAGCCCCAGCATTTT. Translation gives CASRFDRVRDQPQHF.

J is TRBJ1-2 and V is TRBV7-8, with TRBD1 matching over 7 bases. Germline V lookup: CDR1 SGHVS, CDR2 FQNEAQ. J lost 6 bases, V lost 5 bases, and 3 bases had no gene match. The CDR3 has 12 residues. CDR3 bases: TGTGCCAGCAGCCTAACAGGGGATGGCTACACCTTC. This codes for CASSLTGDGYTF.